The clone carrying this T cell receptor beta chain was seen only a few times. These data are taken from a study of Graves' ophthalmopathy and Graves' hyperthyroidism. RNA transcripts were the template, and TCR beta CDR3 regions were amplified from them. RT-PCR with HTBI primers came first, then second-round multiplex PCR. TCRdb recomputed calls from the multiplex PCR reads with MiXCR, one row per CDR3 protein. The table lists a few hundred thousand distinct CDR3 sequences, 15% to 19% of them singletons. The material sequenced was peripheral blood. This receptor was identified in a woman aged 18-30 years with stable Graves' hyperthyroidism.

The CDR3 region is CASSPRGGFVSGNTIYF. DNA for the CDR3: TGTGCCAGCAGCCCACGGGGGGGGTTCGTCTCTGGAAACACCATATATTTT. The rearrangement uses TRBV9 and TRBJ1-3; possibly TRBD1 for D (5 bases). Germline CDR1 and CDR2: SGDLS and YYNGEE. This CDR3 spans 17 amino acids. The V and J ends lost 4 bases and 0 bases respectively, with 17 bases between them.